This T cell receptor beta chain was identified during a study of blood T cell repertoires in COVID-19 (dated by TCRdb to 2018 to 2020). With respect to the entire study: Samples from collaborators originated in the United States, Italy and Spain and spanned both the acute and convalescent phases of COVID-19. A de-identified subject ID, COVID-19 status, age in years and sex were almost always included in the sample metadata. The material from the prospective study consisted of cDNA or gDNA derived from T cells, B-cell-depleted T cells, or PBMCs. The samples were drawn from two sources: the first 160 participants of the ongoing ImmuneRACE study, and 950 to 1,500 subjects contributed by 6 global collaborators. Where available, HLA class I and class II types were obtained from metadata supplied by the sample provider rather than from assay-based typing. The dataset comprised deeply sampled blood TCRbeta repertoires from subjects exposed to, actively infected with, or recovered from COVID-19. The repertoires were made available in a free public database intended to serve as a resource for research on the immune response to SARS-CoV-2. Results and caveats for the whole study, not just this receptor: How much clinical and demographic metadata was included differed by source and by participant, and the metadata was provided uncurated.

Comments on this clone: Its antigen is currently not known. Base qualities are missing; no much larger clone stands one base away.

The immunoSEQ Assay, a bias-controlled multiplex PCR, was used to amplify TCRbeta CDR3 regions from genomic DNA. The study's own analysis went as follows. The number of nucleated cells in each sample was estimated by amplification of reference gene primers within the assay. To quantify the absolute abundance of each unique TCRbeta CDR3 rearrangement, sequence reads were collapsed and filtered. For each sample, productive Simpson clonality was calculated as the square root of Simpson's diversity index across productive rearrangements. The immuneACCESS repertoire file appears here via TCRdb, limited to in-frame rearrangements. These files lack a portion of the clones; in checked studies, under half of the deficit traces to unresolved V genes, and the cause of the others is not known. V and J calls and clone size are those listed in that table; D and trimming were worked out from the DNA. Within this sample are more than 200,000 clones, with 75% to 90% of them counted one time only. The top ten constitute about 4% of the sample.

In the prospective study, participants were 18 to 89 years old, resided in approximately 22 geographic areas of the United States, and were enrolled through a virtual design. Cohort assignment in the prospective study relied on participant-reported clinical history from a screening survey and a study questionnaire. Exposed participants had been in contact, within 2 weeks of entering the study, with a person who had a PCR-confirmed or clinician-diagnosed case of COVID-19. In the prospective study, whole blood, serum and a nasopharyngeal or oropharyngeal swab were collected from each participant by mobile phlebotomists. Over an approximately 2-month period, participants in the prospective study had the option of providing additional blood draws and questionnaires. Before DNA extraction, prospective study blood samples were shipped either frozen or at room temperature. Measured from the cysteine to the phenylalanine, the CDR3 is 14 residues long. Only CDR3 DNA is held: 42 bases, read in frame from base 1. Reading the germline V gene gives CDR1 MRHNA and CDR2 SNTAGT. From V the trimming removes 2 bases and from J it removes 5 bases, while the gene matches leave 5 bases of the junction unaccounted for.

The V gene is TRBV6-4 and the J gene is TRBJ2-5; TRBD2 aligns with 7 central bases. The sequencing input was PBMCs or T cells enriched from blood (not recorded which). The receptor was isolated from a woman younger than 45 who had been exposed to COVID-19. The CDR3 sequence is CASSDKAGSETQYF. The sequence in DNA is TGTGCCAGCAGTGACAAAGCGGGAAGCGAGACCCAGTACTTC.